This TCR beta chain emerged from a study of blood T cell repertoires in COVID-19. About the study: In each case, the material was cDNA or gDNA derived from T cells, B-cell-depleted T cells, or PBMCs.

In the authors' workflow: Reference gene primer amplification gave estimated nucleated cell counts. Generated by immunoSEQ multiplex PCR, the TCRdb table keeps only in-frame clones and is missing some. Clone size and V and J calls were adopted from that table, with D and trimming inferred from the DNA. Of 90,000 to 150,000 clones listed, 60% to 85% were seen once; the top ten hold roughly 6%. The TCR originated in a man between 65 and 85 years old with acute or convalescent COVID-19. The sequencing input was peripheral blood.

The CDR3 spells CASSGENEKLFF. The CDR3 bases are TGTGCCAGCAGTGGAGAGAATGAAAAACTGTTTTTT. The chain uses TRBV12-3 or TRBV12-4 and TRBJ1-4; unclear D gene. Trimming took off 5 bases at V and 5 bases at J, with 6 bases between the two ends. The CDR3 is 12 amino acids.